This T cell receptor beta chain was identified during a study of tumor and adjacent non-tumor tissue in lung cancer. As for this clonotype: One junction end does not reproduce the germline sequence, and a read error may be involved.

No cell sorting was done before RNA was extracted from the tissue. The normal lung tissue was taken more than 3 cm from the tumor edge. Newly diagnosed lung cancer patients had thoracic surgery in China, August–late 2014, without prior chemotherapy. TCRbeta libraries were built with three rounds of nested PCR, modified from ARM-PCR. TCRdb fed the multiplex PCR reads into MiXCR, producing one record per CDR3 protein. Here the sample spans some 97,000 distinct CDR3 sequences, over 55% being singletons. Per germline, CDR1 SQVTM and CDR2 ANQGSEA. The CDR3 is 13 residues long. V gene TRBV29-1 combines with J gene TRBJ1-1; perhaps TRBD1 as D (5 bases). This sequence was found in a man between 25 and 39 years old with non-small cell lung cancer. Sequencing used distant non-tumor lung tissue. The CDR3 loop reads CSVEGTYLPAAFF. In nucleotides, the CDR3 is TGCAGCGTCGAAGGGACTTACCTCCCCGCCGCTTTCTTT.